A selection of T cell receptor beta chains follows, all from one sample in a study of T cell changes during pregnancy in multiple sclerosis. TCRdb's copy holds only in-frame clones and misses some; the assay was immunoSEQ multiplex PCR. The sample consists of tens of thousands of clones, around 90% of them appearing once. The sample consisted of CD4+ T cells from peripheral blood mononuclear cells, taken before pregnancy. Every receptor here comes from a female donor with multiple sclerosis, enrolled in a pregnancy study. The CDR3 runs from the conserved cysteine through the conserved F or W. A D gene is named only where the DNA matches it firmly. Where a row states a size, it is once, few, many or the class of an expanded clone; other rows omit it.

j_call v_call clone_size d_call cdr3_aa cdr3_nt
TRBJ1-5 TRBV29-1 . . CSVGGGNQPQHF TGCAGCGTTGGCGGGGGGAATCAGCCCCAGCATTTT
TRBJ2-3 TRBV21-1 . . CASGQTRSRGATTDTQYF TGTGCCAGCGGACAAACCAGATCCAGGGGGGCGACGACAGATACGCAGTATTTT
TRBJ2-7 TRBV18 . TRBD1 CASSGPGTGVEQYF TGTGCCAGCTCAGGTCCCGGGACAGGGGTCGAGCAGTACTTC
TRBJ1-4 TRBV14 . . CASSLTRAARPILGVNEKLFF TGTGCCAGCAGCCTCACACGAGCGGCCCGCCCGATCCTCGGGGTTAATGAAAAACTGTTTTTT
TRBJ2-3 TRBV7-9 . TRBD2 CASSLGLAGATDTQYF TGTGCCAGCAGCTTAGGACTAGCGGGGGCCACAGATACGCAGTATTTT
TRBJ1-6 TRBV2 . . CASRTENNSPLHF TGTGCCAGCAGGACAGAGAATAATTCACCCCTCCACTTT
TRBJ1-2 TRBV28 few . CASSPSTLVNYGYTF TGTGCCAGCAGTCCATCGACACTCGTAAACTATGGCTACACCTTC
TRBJ1-3 TRBV4-1 . TRBD1 CASSLGQGLNTIYF TGCGCCAGCAGCCTTGGACAGGGGTTAAACACCATATATTTT
TRBJ2-1 TRBV28 . . CASSLYDMRSEQFF TGTGCCAGCAGTTTATATGATATGCGGAGTGAGCAGTTCTTC
TRBJ2-3 TRBV6-1 once TRBD1 CASSLDRGTDTQYF TGTGCCAGCAGTCTGGACAGGGGAACAGATACGCAGTATTTT
TRBJ2-1 TRBV7-8 . TRBD2 CASSSGGADNEQFF TGTGCCAGCAGCTCCGGGGGGGCTGACAATGAGCAGTTCTTC
TRBJ1-1 TRBV9 . . CASSPSGTEAFF TGTGCCAGCAGCCCCTCCGGCACTGAAGCTTTCTTT
TRBJ1-1 TRBV5-1 . TRBD1 CASSPRQGVNTEAFF TGCGCCAGCAGCCCCCGACAGGGAGTGAACACTGAAGCTTTCTTT
TRBJ2-5 TRBV27 . . CASSPGGPETQYF TGTGCCAGCAGCCCCGGGGGGCCGGAGACCCAGTACTTC
TRBJ1-2 TRBV5-4 . TRBD1 CASSPGQKAYGYTF TGTGCCAGCAGCCCGGGACAGAAAGCCTATGGCTACACCTTC
TRBJ2-1 TRBV21-1 . . CASSTPKALSRDEQFF TGTGCCAGCAGCACCCCTAAGGCCTTGTCGAGGGATGAGCAGTTCTTC
TRBJ1-1 TRBV20-1 few . CSAKTRGEAFF TGCAGTGCTAAGACCAGGGGTGAAGCTTTCTTT
TRBJ1-4 TRBV18 . . CASSPRQVEKLFF TGTGCCAGCTCACCAAGGCAGGTTGAAAAACTGTTTTTT
TRBJ2-3 TRBV7-9 . TRBD2 CASSSTTTSGSTDTQYF TGTGCCAGCAGCTCGACCACGACTAGCGGGAGCACAGATACGCAGTATTTT
TRBJ2-7 TRBV28 . . CASSLRGSSSYEQYF TGTGCCAGCAGCCTCAGGGGCAGCAGCTCCTACGAGCAGTACTTC
TRBJ1-2 TRBV7-8 . . CASSLETGRALDYGYTF TGTGCCAGCAGCTTAGAAACAGGTCGAGCCTTAGACTATGGCTACACCTTC
TRBJ1-1 TRBV7-8 . . CASSFGGVLNTEAFF TGTGCCAGCAGCTTTGGAGGGGTGCTGAACACTGAAGCTTTCTTT